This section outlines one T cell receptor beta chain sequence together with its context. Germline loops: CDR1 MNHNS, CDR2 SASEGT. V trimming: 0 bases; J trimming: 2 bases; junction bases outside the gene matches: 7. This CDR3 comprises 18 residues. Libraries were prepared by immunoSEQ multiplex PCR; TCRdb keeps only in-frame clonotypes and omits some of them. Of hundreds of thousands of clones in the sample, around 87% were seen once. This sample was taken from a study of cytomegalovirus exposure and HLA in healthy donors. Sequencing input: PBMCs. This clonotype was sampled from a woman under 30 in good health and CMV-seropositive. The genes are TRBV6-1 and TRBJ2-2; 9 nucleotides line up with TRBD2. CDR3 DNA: TGTGCCAGCAGTGAAGCCTGGCTAGCGGGATTAAACACCGGGGAGCTGTTTTTT. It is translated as CASSEAWLAGLNTGELFF.